The 30 T cell receptor beta chains listed next were all sequenced from one sample in a study of blood T cell repertoires in COVID-19. TCRdb's table, derived via immunoSEQ multiplex PCR, lists solely in-frame clones and lacks some. The sample holds about 130,000 clones, 75% to 85% seen once. What was sequenced was peripheral blood. These receptors were obtained from a man aged 40-50 years with active or convalescent COVID-19.

The rearrangement uses TRBV11-2 and TRBJ2-7; D ambiguous. The CDR3 runs to 13 residues. Germline V gene data show CDR1 as SGHAT and CDR2 as FQNNGV. V shed 1 base and J shed 9 bases, with 13 bases lying between them. The CDR3 here is CASSLGPARRQYF. In nucleotides, the CDR3 is TGTGCCAGCAGCTTAGGTCCAGCAAGGAGGCAGTACTTC.

V is TRBV5-1 and J is TRBJ1-6; D is perhaps TRBD1 (5 bases). The CDR3 consists of 14 residues. V was cut by 2 bases and J by 7 bases, with 10 bases left in between. Germline loops: CDR1 SGHRS, CDR2 YFSETQ. DNA of the CDR3: TGCGCCAGCAGCTTAAGCAGGGCAAATTCACCCCTCCACTTT. Its protein is CASSLSRANSPLHF.

The chain uses TRBV19 and TRBJ2-5; weak D call: TRBD2 (6 bases). The CDR3 is 15 amino acids. CDR1 is LNHDA, CDR2 SQIVND, per germline (reference sequence). V lost 3 bases to trimming and J lost 2 bases, with 13 bases between them. The DNA of the CDR3 is TGTGCCAGTAGTATCGGTCCGGGGGAACAAGAGACCCAGTACTTC. Translation gives CASSIGPGEQETQYF.

DNA of the CDR3: TGCGCCAGCAGCCAAGGCAACAGGGGGACAGATACGCAGTATTTT. This gives the protein CASSQGNRGTDTQYF. The chain recombines TRBV4-3 with TRBJ2-3; 8 nucleotides match TRBD1. V was clipped by 1 base and J by 3 bases; unmatched bases: 3. This CDR3 has 15 residues. The germline V gene has CDR1 LGHNA and CDR2 YSLEER.

The DNA for the CDR3 is TGTGCCAGCAGCTCGGGCCCCCAGGGGGCCGGCAATGAAAAACTGTTTTTT. Amino acids: CASSSGPQGAGNEKLFF. The chain employs TRBV5-6 and TRBJ1-4; 8 bases align to TRBD1. This CDR3 region has 17 residues. V was pared by 3 bases and J by 5 bases, with 12 bases of the junction left unmatched. Germline V lookup: CDR1 SGHDT, CDR2 YYEEEE.

The chain recombines TRBV7-2 with TRBJ1-2; D is unclear. The germline V gene encodes CDR1 SGHTA and CDR2 FQGNSA. V lost 1 base, J lost 5 bases, and 14 bases lay in between. The CDR3 runs 15 residues. Here the CDR3 reads CASSLGGTQLYGYTF. As DNA, the CDR3 is TGTGCCAGCAGCTTAGGCGGAACCCAACTATATGGCTACACCTTC.

The chain links TRBV29-1 to TRBJ1-2; D is uncertain. The germline CDR1 and CDR2 sequences are SQVTM and ANQGSEA. The CDR3 contains 11 residues. The V end was cut by 2 bases, the J end by 4 bases, with 5 bases between. CDR3 protein: CSVEWSYGYTF. In DNA, the CDR3 is TGCAGCGTTGAATGGAGCTATGGCTACACCTTC.

CDR3 DNA sequence: TGTGCCGCCTCCCCTGTCCGGTTCACTGAAGCTTTCTTT. Amino acid sequence: CAASPVRFTEAFF. The rearrangement joins TRBV27 to TRBJ1-1; no definite D call. This CDR3 contains 13 residues. Germline assignment: CDR1 MNHEY and CDR2 SMNVEV (reference sequence). V dropped 11 bases and J dropped 4 bases, with 17 bases sitting between them.

This clone was seen more than once but under ten times. This chain connects TRBV7-3 to TRBJ2-6; 9 bases agree with TRBD1. Germline lookup yields CDR1 SGHTA and CDR2 FQGTGA. V shed 4 bases, J shed 8 bases, and the junction held 6 bases outside the gene matches. This CDR3 is 15 amino acids long. Here the CDR3 reads CASSSGQGLTNVLTF. DNA of the CDR3: TGTGCCAGCAGCTCGGGACAGGGTTTAACCAACGTCCTGACTTTC.

This chain links TRBV5-1 with TRBJ2-1; possible D gene TRBD1, 5 bases. Germline CDR1 SGHRS, CDR2 YFSETQ. The CDR3 extends over 14 amino acids. V was cut by 3 bases and J by 4 bases, with 11 bases left in between. The CDR3 is CASSSLTAYNEQFF. In DNA, the CDR3 is TGCGCCAGCAGCTCCCTGACAGCGTACAATGAGCAGTTCTTC.

The genes are TRBV24-1 and TRBJ2-2; D might be TRBD2 (6 bases). From germline, CDR1 is KGHDR and CDR2 SFDVKD. V was pared by 9 bases and J by 0 bases, with 10 bases between. This CDR3 is built from 14 residues. The CDR3 region has the DNA TGTGCCACCGAAGGAGGGACGAACACCGGGGAGCTGTTTTTT. Translation: CATEGGTNTGELFF.

This chain uses TRBV7-3 with TRBJ2-3; no definite D call. CDR1 SGHTA and CDR2 FQGTGA come from the germline V gene. The CDR3 is 13 amino acids. Trimming removed 5 bases at V and 2 bases at J, with 8 bases between. CDR3: CASSLTNTDTQYF. CDR3 bases: TGTGCCAGCAGCCTTACTAACACAGATACGCAGTATTTT.

V gene TRBV29-1 combines with J gene TRBJ2-1, with 8 positions matching TRBD1. V shed 1 base, J shed 9 bases, and the junction held 17 bases outside the gene matches. The CDR3 consists of 17 residues. Germline-derived CDR1 and CDR2 are SQVTM and ANQGSEA. In nucleotides, the CDR3 is TGCAGCGTTGAAGGCCTGGTAGGGACAGGCGGTTTAGTTGAGCAGTTCTTC. Its protein product is CSVEGLVGTGGLVEQFF.

The sample holds a few counts of this clone. The V and J genes are TRBV6-2 or TRBV6-3 and TRBJ2-7; weak D call: TRBD1 (5 bases). This CDR3 is built from 13 residues. Germline CDR1 is MNHEY and CDR2 is SVGEGT. The ends were cut back, 0 bases at V and 5 bases at J, with 8 bases in the middle. This CDR3 is CASSYSPGNEQYF. CDR3 DNA sequence: TGTGCCAGCAGTTACTCCCCAGGGAACGAGCAGTACTTC.

The J gene is TRBJ2-7, the V gene TRBV27, with 9 bases fitting TRBD1. The V and J ends lost 5 bases and 1 base, in that order; junction bases with no gene match: 3. This CDR3 region has 14 residues. Germline-derived CDR1 and CDR2 are MNHEY and SMNVEV (reference sequence). DNA for the CDR3: TGTGCCAGCAGTCTCGGGACAGGGTCCTACGAGCAGTACTTC. It specifies CASSLGTGSYEQYF.

The V call is TRBV29-1, the J call TRBJ2-7; maybe TRBD2 (6 bases). Germline V gives CDR1 SQVTM, CDR2 ANQGSEA. The V end lost 6 bases, the J end lost 6 bases, and 12 bases lay between the germline ends. CDR3 size: 11 residues. The CDR3 DNA reads as TGCAGCGTACGGGGGTTCGGCGAGCAGTACTTC. It translates to CSVRGFGEQYF.

The DNA for the CDR3 is TGTGCCATCAAAGGACAGGGGGCCGCTGACTACGAGCAGTACTTC. This gives the protein CAIKGQGAADYEQYF. V usage is TRBV10-3 and J usage is TRBJ2-7; 11 bases map to TRBD1. The germline CDR1 and CDR2 sequences are ENHRY and SYGVKD. The CDR3 is 15 residues long. After removal of 7 bases from V and 3 bases from J, the junction contained 8 bases not matched to a gene.

The V and J genes are TRBV24-1 and TRBJ2-5; D is unclear. Trimming removed 4 bases from V and 0 bases from J, with 11 bases in between. This CDR3 is built from 15 residues. CDR1 and CDR2 from the germline V gene are KGHDR and SFDVKD. The CDR3 region is CATSEPDTYQETQYF. Written as DNA, the CDR3 is TGTGCCACCAGTGAACCAGACACCTACCAAGAGACCCAGTACTTC.

This clone was detected once. The chain carries TRBV29-1 and TRBJ1-5; a weak D match, TRBD1 (5 bases). Germline CDR1 SQVTM, CDR2 ANQGSEA. Trimming pared 4 bases from V and 7 bases from J, leaving 14 bases between. The CDR3 is 13 residues long. The CDR3 DNA reads TGCAGCGTTGGAGATGGGGCCGGGCAGCCCCAGCATTTT. Its protein is CSVGDGAGQPQHF.

This chain joins TRBV11-3 and TRBJ2-3; maybe TRBD1 (6 bases). This CDR3 region has 14 residues. Germline V gene sequence: CDR1 SGHNT, CDR2 YENEEA. V was pared by 5 bases and J by 3 bases, with 12 bases between. The CDR3 spells CASSPGAATDTQYF. CDR3 DNA: TGTGCCAGCAGCCCAGGGGCGGCGACAGATACGCAGTATTTT.

V usage is TRBV7-2 and J usage is TRBJ1-2; D is undetermined. Trimming shortened V by 2 bases and J by 3 bases, and 10 bases separated the two germline ends. Germline values: CDR1 SGHTA, CDR2 FQGNSA. The CDR3 has 14 amino acids. The CDR3 protein is CASSLNPGHYGYTF. The CDR3 nucleotides read TGTGCCAGCAGCTTAAATCCTGGGCACTATGGCTACACCTTC.

This rearrangement joins TRBV6-4 to TRBJ2-2; tentative D call: TRBD1 (6 bases). The germline V gene encodes CDR1 MRHNA and CDR2 SNTAGT. This CDR3 contains 14 residues. Trimming pared 7 bases from V and 2 bases from J, leaving 11 bases between. CDR3 sequence reads: CASNVGTNTGELFF. The CDR3 DNA is TGTGCCAGCAATGTTGGGACAAACACCGGGGAGCTGTTTTTT.

The chain has TRBV18 and TRBJ1-5, with a tentative D call TRBD1 (6 bases). Per the germline V gene, CDR1 is KGHSH and CDR2 is LQKENI. The CDR3 contains 17 residues. Deletions cut 2 bases from V and 7 bases from J, with 21 bases between. The CDR3 sequence: CASSPNPPQGNGQPQHF. Written as DNA, the CDR3 is TGTGCCAGCTCACCAAACCCCCCCCAGGGGAACGGGCAGCCCCAGCATTTT.

The V and J genes are TRBV4-3 and TRBJ1-6; the D gene is possibly TRBD1 (5 bases). This CDR3 comprises 14 residues. Germline-derived CDR1 and CDR2 are LGHNA and YSLEER. The V end lost 1 base, the J end lost 8 bases, and 9 bases lay between the germline ends. DNA of the CDR3: TGCGCCAGCAGCCAAGCAGGGAAGGATTCACCCCTCCACTTT. Protein: CASSQAGKDSPLHF.

The gene calls are TRBV6-2 or TRBV6-3 and TRBJ1-1; a weak D match, TRBD1 (5 bases). The CDR3 is made up of 12 amino acids. V lost 5 bases to trimming and J lost 7 bases, with 11 bases between them. CDR1 and CDR2 from the germline V gene are MNHEY and SVGEGT. As DNA, the CDR3 is TGTGCCAGCAGTCACCTAGGGGTTGAAGCTTTCTTT. Translating it yields CASSHLGVEAFF.

This clone has a handful of counts. The chain carries TRBV3-1 (or the pseudogene TRBV3-2) and TRBJ2-4, with TRBD2 matching 7 bases. Unmatched junction bases numbered 8, after V lost 2 bases and J lost 4 bases. This CDR3 has 16 amino acids. CDR1 and CDR2 (germline): LGHDT, YNNKEL (reference sequence). The CDR3 sequence is CASSQSGAGLKNIQYF. CDR3 nucleotide sequence: TGTGCCAGCAGCCAATCCGGAGCGGGGCTAAAAAACATTCAGTACTTC.

This clone was seen once. The junction does not match germline at one end; this may be a read error. This sequence joins TRBV7-3 and TRBJ1-1; D call uncertain. CDR3 length: 13 residues. Germline lookup yields CDR1 SGHTA and CDR2 FQGTGA. The CDR3 sequence is CASSLTSNTEAFF. The CDR3 DNA reads TGTGCCAGCAGCCTAACCTCGAACACTGAAGCTTTCTTT.

This chain joins TRBV29-1 and TRBJ2-3; 8 bases are a match to TRBD1. The CDR3 totals 15 residues. V was clipped by 2 bases and J by 6 bases; unmatched bases: 10. Per the germline V gene, CDR1 is SQVTM and CDR2 is ANQGSEA. The CDR3 DNA reads as TGCAGCGTTGAACCCCAGGGGGCCCGGACGGATACGCAGTATTTT. It encodes CSVEPQGARTDTQYF.

This chain links TRBV15 with TRBJ1-5, with no clear D. Germline V gene data show CDR1 as LNHNV and CDR2 as YYDKDF (reference sequence). With 0 bases removed from V and 4 bases from J, the gap between germline ends came to 10 bases. The CDR3 has 15 amino acids. The CDR3 reads CATSRDRLMNQPQHF. The CDR3 DNA is TGTGCCACCAGCAGAGATCGACTGATGAATCAGCCCCAGCATTTT.

The chain is built from TRBV27 and TRBJ1-1, with 10 nucleotides matching TRBD1. V lost 5 bases to trimming and J lost 7 bases; unmatched junction nucleotides: 4. The CDR3 covers 13 residues. CDR1 is MNHEY, CDR2 SMNVEV, per germline (reference sequence). The CDR3, as DNA: TGTGCCAGCAGTCGGACAGGGGGAGTTGAAGCTTTCTTT. Its protein product is CASSRTGGVEAFF.